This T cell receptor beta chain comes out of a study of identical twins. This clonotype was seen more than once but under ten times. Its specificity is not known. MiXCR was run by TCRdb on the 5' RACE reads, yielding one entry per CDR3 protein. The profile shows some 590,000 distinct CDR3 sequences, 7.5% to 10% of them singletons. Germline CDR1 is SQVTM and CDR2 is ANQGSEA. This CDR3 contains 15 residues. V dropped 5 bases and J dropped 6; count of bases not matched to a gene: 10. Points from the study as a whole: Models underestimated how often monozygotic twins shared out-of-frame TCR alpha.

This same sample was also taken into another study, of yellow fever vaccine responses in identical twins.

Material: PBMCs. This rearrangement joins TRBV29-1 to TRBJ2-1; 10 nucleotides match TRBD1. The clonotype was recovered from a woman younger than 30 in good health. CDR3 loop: CSVPEPGQGSNEQFF. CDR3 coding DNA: TGCAGCGTTCCTGAGCCGGGACAGGGGTCCAATGAGCAGTTCTTC.